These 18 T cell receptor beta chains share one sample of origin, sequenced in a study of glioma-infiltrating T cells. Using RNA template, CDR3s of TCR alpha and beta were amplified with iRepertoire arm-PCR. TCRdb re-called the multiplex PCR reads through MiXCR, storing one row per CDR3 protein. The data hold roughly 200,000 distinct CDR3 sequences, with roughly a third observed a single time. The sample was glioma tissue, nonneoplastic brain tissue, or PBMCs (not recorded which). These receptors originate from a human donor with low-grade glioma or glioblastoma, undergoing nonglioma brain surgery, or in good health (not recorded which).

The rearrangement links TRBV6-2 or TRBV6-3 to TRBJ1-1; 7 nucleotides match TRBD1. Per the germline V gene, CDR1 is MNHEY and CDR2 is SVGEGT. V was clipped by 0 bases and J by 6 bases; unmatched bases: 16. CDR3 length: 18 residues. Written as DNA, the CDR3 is TGTGCCAGCAGTTACTCGCCAGGGGGGGCAGGCATCGTCGCTGAAGCTTTCTTT. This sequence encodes CASSYSPGGAGIVAEAFF.

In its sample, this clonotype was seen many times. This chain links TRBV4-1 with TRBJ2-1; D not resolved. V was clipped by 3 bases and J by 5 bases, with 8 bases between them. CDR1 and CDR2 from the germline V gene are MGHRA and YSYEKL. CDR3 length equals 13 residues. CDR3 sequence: CASSHITHNEQFF. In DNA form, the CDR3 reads TGCGCCAGCAGCCACATAACACACAATGAGCAGTTCTTC.

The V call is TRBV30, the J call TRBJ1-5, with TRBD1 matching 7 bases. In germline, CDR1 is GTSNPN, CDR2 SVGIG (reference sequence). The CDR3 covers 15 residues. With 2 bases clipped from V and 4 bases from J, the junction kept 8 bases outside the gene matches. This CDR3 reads CAWSQGEAWNQPQHF. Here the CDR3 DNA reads TGTGCCTGGAGTCAGGGGGAGGCATGGAATCAGCCCCAGCATTTT.

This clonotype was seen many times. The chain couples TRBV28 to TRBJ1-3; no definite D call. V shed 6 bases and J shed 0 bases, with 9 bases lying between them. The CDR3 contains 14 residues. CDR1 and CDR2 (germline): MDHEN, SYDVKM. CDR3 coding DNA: TGTGCCAGCAGCGGAGGTTTCTCTGGAAACACCATATATTTT. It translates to CASSGGFSGNTIYF.

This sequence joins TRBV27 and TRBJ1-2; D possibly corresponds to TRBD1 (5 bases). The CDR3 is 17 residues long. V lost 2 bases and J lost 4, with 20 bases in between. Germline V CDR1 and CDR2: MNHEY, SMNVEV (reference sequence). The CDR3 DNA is TGTGCCAGCAGTTTAGACGGGGACGCAACAATCCTCTATGGCTACACCTTC. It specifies CASSLDGDATILYGYTF.

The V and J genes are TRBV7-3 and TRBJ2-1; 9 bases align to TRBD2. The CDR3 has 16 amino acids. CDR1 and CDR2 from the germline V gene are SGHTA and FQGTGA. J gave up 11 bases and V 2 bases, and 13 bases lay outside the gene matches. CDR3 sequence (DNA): TGTGCCAGCAGCTTACAGGGCGGGAGGGCCTGGAATAAGCAGTTCTTC. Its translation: CASSLQGGRAWNKQFF.

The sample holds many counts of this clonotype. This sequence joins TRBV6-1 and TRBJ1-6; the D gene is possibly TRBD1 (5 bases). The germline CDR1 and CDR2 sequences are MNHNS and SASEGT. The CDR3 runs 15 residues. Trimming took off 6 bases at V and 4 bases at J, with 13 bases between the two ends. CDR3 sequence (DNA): TGTGCCAGCAGATTCGACAGTAATTATAATTCACCCCTCCACTTT. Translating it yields CASRFDSNYNSPLHF.

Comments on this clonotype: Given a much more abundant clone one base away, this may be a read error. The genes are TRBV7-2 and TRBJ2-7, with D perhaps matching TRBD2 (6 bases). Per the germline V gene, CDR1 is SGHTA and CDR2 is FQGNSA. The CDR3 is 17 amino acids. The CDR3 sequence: CASSSRHSGSSSYDQYF. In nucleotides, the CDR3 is TGTGCCAGCAGCTCTCGACATAGCGGAAGCAGCTCCTACGATCAGTACTTC.

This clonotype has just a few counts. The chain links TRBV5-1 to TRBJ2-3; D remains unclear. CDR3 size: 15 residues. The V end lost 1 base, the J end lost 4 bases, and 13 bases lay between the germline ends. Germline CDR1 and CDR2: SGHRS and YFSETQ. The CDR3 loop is CASSLLGIRADTQYF. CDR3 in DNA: TGCGCCAGCAGCTTGTTAGGGATTAGGGCAGATACGCAGTATTTT.

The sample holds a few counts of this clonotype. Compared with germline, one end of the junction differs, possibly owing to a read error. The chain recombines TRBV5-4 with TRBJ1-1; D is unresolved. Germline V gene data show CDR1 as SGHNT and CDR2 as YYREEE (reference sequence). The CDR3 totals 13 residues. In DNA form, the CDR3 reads TGTGCCAGCAGGGAACCCGGGAACACTGAAGCTTCCTTT. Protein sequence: CASREPGNTEASF. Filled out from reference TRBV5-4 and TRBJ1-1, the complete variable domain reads ETGVTQSPTHLIKTRGQQVTLRCSSQSGHNTVSWYQQALGQGPQFIFQYYREEENGRGNFPPRFSGLQFPNYSSELNVNALELDDSALYLCASREPGNTEASFGQGTRLTVV.

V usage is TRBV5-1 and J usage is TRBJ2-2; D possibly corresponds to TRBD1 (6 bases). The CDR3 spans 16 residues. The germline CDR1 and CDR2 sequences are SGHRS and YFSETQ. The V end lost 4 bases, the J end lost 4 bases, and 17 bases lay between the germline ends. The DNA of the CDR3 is TGCGCCAGCAGCATATCAGGGGCGAGAGGCACCGGGGAGCTGTTTTTT. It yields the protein CASSISGARGTGELFF.

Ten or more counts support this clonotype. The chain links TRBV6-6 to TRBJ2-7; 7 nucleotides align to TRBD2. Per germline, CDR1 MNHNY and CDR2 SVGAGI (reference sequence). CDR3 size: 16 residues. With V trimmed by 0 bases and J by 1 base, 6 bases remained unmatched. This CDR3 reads CASSYSAGGSSYEQYF. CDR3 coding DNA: TGTGCCAGCAGTTACTCCGCCGGGGGGAGTTCCTACGAGCAGTACTTC.

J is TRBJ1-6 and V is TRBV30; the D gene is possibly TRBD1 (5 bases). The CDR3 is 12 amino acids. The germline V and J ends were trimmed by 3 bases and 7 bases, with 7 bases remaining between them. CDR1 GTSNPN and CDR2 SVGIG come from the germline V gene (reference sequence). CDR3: CAWRGANSPLHF. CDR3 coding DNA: TGTGCCTGGAGAGGGGCCAATTCACCCCTCCACTTT. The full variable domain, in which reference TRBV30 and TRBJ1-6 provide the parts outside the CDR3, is SQTIHQWPATLVQPVGSPLSLECTVEGTSNPNLYWYRQAAGRGLQLLFYSVGIGQISSEVPQNLSASRPQDRQFILSSKKLLLSDSGFYLCAWRGANSPLHFGNGTRLTVT.

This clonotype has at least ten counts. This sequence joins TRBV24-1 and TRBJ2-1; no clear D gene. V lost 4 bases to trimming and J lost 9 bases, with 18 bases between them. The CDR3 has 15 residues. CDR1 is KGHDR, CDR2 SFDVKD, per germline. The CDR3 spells CATSESSSSLSEQFF. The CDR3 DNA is TGTGCCACCAGTGAGAGTTCGAGTAGCCTAAGTGAGCAGTTCTTC.

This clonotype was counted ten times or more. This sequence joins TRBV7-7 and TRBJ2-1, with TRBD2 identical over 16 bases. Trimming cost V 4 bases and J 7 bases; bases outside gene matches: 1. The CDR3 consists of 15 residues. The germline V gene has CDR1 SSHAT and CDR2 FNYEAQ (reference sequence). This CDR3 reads CASSSGLAGGNEQFF. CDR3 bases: TGTGCCAGCAGCTCGGGACTAGCGGGAGGGAATGAGCAGTTCTTC.

The CDR3 sequence: CASLFATYQETQYF. Here the CDR3 DNA reads TGTGCCAGTTTATTCGCCACTTACCAAGAGACCCAGTACTTC. V is TRBV12-3 or TRBV12-4 and J is TRBJ2-5; D ambiguous. The V gene lost 9 bases and the J gene lost 0 bases, with 14 bases spanning the gap. The CDR3 extends over 14 amino acids.

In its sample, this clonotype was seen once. The CDR3 sequence: CASSGPSTDTQYF. The CDR3 DNA is TGTGCCAGCTCCGGGCCTAGCACAGATACGCAGTATTTT. This chain joins TRBV6-1 and TRBJ2-3; the D is unclear. The CDR3 extends over 13 amino acids. V lost 8 bases to trimming and J lost 0 bases, with 9 bases between them. The germline V gene encodes CDR1 MNHNS and CDR2 SASEGT.

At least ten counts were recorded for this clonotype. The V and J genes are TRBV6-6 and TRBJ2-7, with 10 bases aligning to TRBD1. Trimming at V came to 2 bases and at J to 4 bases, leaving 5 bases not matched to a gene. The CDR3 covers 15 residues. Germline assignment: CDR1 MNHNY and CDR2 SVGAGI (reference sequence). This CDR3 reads CASSYRGQGGYEQYF. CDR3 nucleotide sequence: TGTGCCAGCAGTTACCGCGGACAGGGGGGATACGAGCAGTACTTC.